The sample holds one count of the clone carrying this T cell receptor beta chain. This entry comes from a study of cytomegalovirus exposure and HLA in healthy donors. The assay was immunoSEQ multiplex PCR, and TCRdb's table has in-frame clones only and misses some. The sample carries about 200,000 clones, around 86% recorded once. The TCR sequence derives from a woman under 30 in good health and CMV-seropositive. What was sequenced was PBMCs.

The CDR3 protein is CASSQSGSEAFF. DNA of the CDR3: TGTGCCAGCAGCCAATCCGGGTCTGAAGCTTTCTTT. The chain employs TRBV14 and TRBJ1-1; the D is unclear. V lost 2 bases, J lost 6 bases, and 7 bases lay in between. The CDR3 length is 12 residues. Germline CDR1 and CDR2: SGHDN and FVKESK.